The rows below give T cell receptor beta chains drawn from one sample of a study of blood T cell repertoires in COVID-19. TCRdb's copy holds only in-frame clones and misses some; the assay was immunoSEQ multiplex PCR. The sample contains around 250,000 clones, roughly 86% of which appear only once. The specimen sequenced was peripheral blood. These receptors all stem from a man at least 80 years old with acute or convalescent COVID-19. Each CDR3 is given with its conserved first and last residue. D genes are given only for firm matches. Clone size is not always given. Where it is, it says once, few, many or a class for expanded clones.

v_gene: TRBV28
j_gene: TRBJ1-6
abundance: many
d_gene: .
CDR3nt: TGTGCCCTACGGGGCGGGAGCTCCTATAATTCACCCCTCCACTTT
CDR3aa: CALRGGSSYNSPLHF

v_gene: TRBV7-9
j_gene: TRBJ2-7
abundance: few
d_gene: TRBD1
CDR3nt: TGTGCCAGCAGCTCGACAGGGAAATACGAGCAGTACTTC
CDR3aa: CASSSTGKYEQYF

v_gene: TRBV18
j_gene: TRBJ1-1
abundance: .
d_gene: .
CDR3nt: TGTGCCAGCTCGCCCCTCGGGGGGCTGAACACTGAAGCTTTCTTT
CDR3aa: CASSPLGGLNTEAFF

v_gene: TRBV6-5
j_gene: TRBJ2-3
abundance: .
d_gene: .
CDR3nt: TGTGCCAGCAGAGACACAGGGAGGGCATCAGATACGCAGTATTTT
CDR3aa: CASRDTGRASDTQYF

v_gene: TRBV6-4
j_gene: TRBJ1-1
abundance: .
d_gene: .
CDR3nt: TGTGCCACGCGTGGTGGGGCAGCCAACACTGAAGCTTTCTTT
CDR3aa: CATRGGAANTEAFF

v_gene: TRBV10-1
j_gene: TRBJ2-7
abundance: few
d_gene: TRBD1
CDR3nt: TGCGCCAGCAGTGAAGGAACAGGGGGCGAACGTAGTAACGAGCAGTACTTC
CDR3aa: CASSEGTGGERSNEQYF

v_gene: TRBV20-1
j_gene: TRBJ2-1
abundance: once
d_gene: .
CDR3nt: TGCAGTGCTAGAGATGACCAGCGGCAGTTCTTC
CDR3aa: CSARDDQRQFF

v_gene: TRBV9
j_gene: TRBJ2-1
abundance: .
d_gene: .
CDR3nt: TGTGCCAGCAGCGTAGGAGGTCGGGATGAGCAGTTCTTC
CDR3aa: CASSVGGRDEQFF

v_gene: TRBV29-1
j_gene: TRBJ2-1
abundance: .
d_gene: .
CDR3nt: TGCAGCGTTGGAACCCATATAGTCGCTCGCAATGAGCAGTTCTTC
CDR3aa: CSVGTHIVARNEQFF

v_gene: TRBV28
j_gene: TRBJ1-3
abundance: .
d_gene: TRBD1
CDR3nt: TGTGCCAGCAGGACAGGGGGGTTCTCTGGAAACACCATATATTTT
CDR3aa: CASRTGGFSGNTIYF

v_gene: TRBV27
j_gene: TRBJ1-6
abundance: .
d_gene: .
CDR3nt: TGTGCCAGCAAGAGGGTCCTGTTAACACCCCTCCACTTT
CDR3aa: CASKRVLLTPLHF

v_gene: TRBV7-2
j_gene: TRBJ1-4
abundance: .
d_gene: .
CDR3nt: TGTGCCAGCAGCTATACACAGGGTTGGACTGAAAAACTGTTTTTT
CDR3aa: CASSYTQGWTEKLFF

v_gene: TRBV5-5
j_gene: TRBJ1-4
abundance: .
d_gene: .
CDR3nt: TGTGCCAGCAGCCCCGCTGCAGGGCCCAATGAAAAACTGTTTTTT
CDR3aa: CASSPAAGPNEKLFF

v_gene: TRBV7-3
j_gene: TRBJ2-6
abundance: .
d_gene: TRBD2
CDR3nt: TGTGCCAGCAGGCCCGCGGGGGGCGCTGGGGCCAACGTCCTGACTTTC
CDR3aa: CASRPAGGAGANVLTF

v_gene: TRBV3-1/TRBV3-2
j_gene: TRBJ1-4
abundance: .
d_gene: TRBD1
CDR3nt: TGTGCCAGCAGCCTGGGACAGGGCAATGAAAAACTGTTTTTT
CDR3aa: CASSLGQGNEKLFF

v_gene: TRBV2
j_gene: TRBJ2-5
abundance: once
d_gene: TRBD2
CDR3nt: TGTGCCAGCAGTTCATACGGGACTAGCGGGGGGGCGTACCAAGAGACCCAGTACTTC
CDR3aa: CASSSYGTSGGAYQETQYF

v_gene: TRBV2
j_gene: TRBJ2-1
abundance: .
d_gene: .
CDR3nt: TGTGCCAGCAGTCAAAACAGGGTGGCTTTGAATGAGCAGTTCTTC
CDR3aa: CASSQNRVALNEQFF

v_gene: TRBV28
j_gene: TRBJ2-3
abundance: .
d_gene: .
CDR3nt: TGTGCCGCGGCCCAGGGTATTGCCCCAGATACGCAGTATTTT
CDR3aa: CAAAQGIAPDTQYF

v_gene: TRBV7-2
j_gene: TRBJ2-5
abundance: .
d_gene: TRBD2
CDR3nt: TGTGCCAGCAGCCAGGGACTAGGCAAGACCCAGTACTTC
CDR3aa: CASSQGLGKTQYF

v_gene: TRBV5-1
j_gene: TRBJ2-7
abundance: .
d_gene: TRBD2
CDR3nt: TGCGCCAGCAGCTTGACTAGCGGGAGCCTGTACGAGCAGTACTTC
CDR3aa: CASSLTSGSLYEQYF

v_gene: TRBV7-2
j_gene: TRBJ1-4
abundance: .
d_gene: TRBD1
CDR3nt: TGTGCCAGCAGCTACACAGGGGGCGGTGAAAAACTGTTTTTT
CDR3aa: CASSYTGGGEKLFF

v_gene: TRBV10-3
j_gene: TRBJ1-1
abundance: .
d_gene: TRBD1
CDR3nt: TGTGCCATCAGTGACTCCGGACAGGGGAAGAGTGAAGCTTTCTTT
CDR3aa: CAISDSGQGKSEAFF

v_gene: TRBV6-5
j_gene: TRBJ1-2
abundance: .
d_gene: .
CDR3nt: TGTGCCAGCAGTTACTCCCCGGGACACCCAGGCTACACCTTC
CDR3aa: CASSYSPGHPGYTF

v_gene: TRBV7-2
j_gene: TRBJ1-3
abundance: .
d_gene: .
CDR3nt: TGTGCCAGCAGCCGTTTTAAAATCTCTGGAAACACCATATATTTT
CDR3aa: CASSRFKISGNTIYF

v_gene: TRBV7-8
j_gene: TRBJ2-6
abundance: .
d_gene: .
CDR3nt: TGTGCCAGCAGCTTAGCAGCCTCTGGGGCCAACGTCCTGACTTTC
CDR3aa: CASSLAASGANVLTF

v_gene: TRBV5-6
j_gene: TRBJ1-6
abundance: .
d_gene: .
CDR3nt: TGTGCCAGCAGCTCCGAAGGGGGAAGGTCACCCCTCCACTTT
CDR3aa: CASSSEGGRSPLHF

v_gene: TRBV19
j_gene: TRBJ2-7
abundance: .
d_gene: .
CDR3nt: TGTGCCAGTAGTAGGCAGGGTAGGGCCTACGAGCAGTACTTC
CDR3aa: CASSRQGRAYEQYF

v_gene: TRBV6-5
j_gene: TRBJ1-1
abundance: once
d_gene: .
CDR3nt: TGTGCCAGCACGCGGGGGGCCGGAACTGAAGCTTTCTTT
CDR3aa: CASTRGAGTEAFF

v_gene: TRBV4-2
j_gene: TRBJ1-3
abundance: .
d_gene: .
CDR3nt: TGTGCCAGCAGCCAAGACCCCACAGGGCCTGGAAACACCATATATTTT
CDR3aa: CASSQDPTGPGNTIYF

v_gene: TRBV10-3
j_gene: TRBJ1-5
abundance: .
d_gene: TRBD1
CDR3nt: TGTGCCATCAGTGACCGGACAGGAAAGAATCAGCCCCAGCATTTT
CDR3aa: CAISDRTGKNQPQHF

v_gene: TRBV4-1
j_gene: TRBJ1-5
abundance: .
d_gene: TRBD1
CDR3nt: TGCGCCAGCAGCCAGGCGGGACAGGGCCGGGGTGGCAATCAGCCCCAGCATTTT
CDR3aa: CASSQAGQGRGGNQPQHF

v_gene: TRBV6-5
j_gene: TRBJ2-7
abundance: .
d_gene: TRBD1
CDR3nt: TGTGCCAGCAGTACTCGGACAGGGCGACCCTACGAGCAGTACTTC
CDR3aa: CASSTRTGRPYEQYF

v_gene: TRBV5-1
j_gene: TRBJ2-7
abundance: .
d_gene: TRBD1
CDR3nt: TGCGCCAGCAGCTTGACAGGGGGCGGCGAGCAGTACTTC
CDR3aa: CASSLTGGGEQYF

v_gene: TRBV3-1/TRBV3-2
j_gene: TRBJ2-1
abundance: .
d_gene: TRBD2
CDR3nt: TGTGCCAGCAGCCAAACAGCGGGGGGTTTCCCAAGCTCCTACAATGAGCAGTTCTTC
CDR3aa: CASSQTAGGFPSSYNEQFF

v_gene: TRBV6-6
j_gene: TRBJ2-7
abundance: .
d_gene: .
CDR3nt: TGTGCCAGCAGCCAGGGTAGAACCTACGAGCAGTACTTC
CDR3aa: CASSQGRTYEQYF

v_gene: TRBV5-1
j_gene: TRBJ1-3
abundance: .
d_gene: TRBD1
CDR3nt: TGCGCCAGCAGCAACAGGGGGGCTGGAAACACCATATATTTT
CDR3aa: CASSNRGAGNTIYF

v_gene: TRBV6-5
j_gene: TRBJ1-5
abundance: .
d_gene: .
CDR3nt: TGTGCCAGCATAGGACAGCCATACAACAATCAGCCCCAGCATTTT
CDR3aa: CASIGQPYNNQPQHF

v_gene: TRBV15
j_gene: TRBJ2-1
abundance: once
d_gene: TRBD2
CDR3nt: TGTGCCACCAGCAGCGCCGGGACTACGCGATACAATGAGCAGTTCTTC
CDR3aa: CATSSAGTTRYNEQFF

v_gene: TRBV4-3
j_gene: TRBJ2-5
abundance: .
d_gene: TRBD2
CDR3nt: TGCGCCAGCAGCCAAGAAACGCCGGGAGGGGAGACCCAGTACTTC
CDR3aa: CASSQETPGGETQYF

v_gene: TRBV18
j_gene: TRBJ1-1
abundance: .
d_gene: .
CDR3nt: TGTGCCAGCTCACCCTTACAGGCGGGGAGCGCTGAAGCTTTCTTT
CDR3aa: CASSPLQAGSAEAFF

v_gene: TRBV20-1
j_gene: TRBJ2-3
abundance: .
d_gene: TRBD2
CDR3nt: TGCAGTGCTAGTTTGGATAGCGGGAGGACAGATACGCAGTATTTT
CDR3aa: CSASLDSGRTDTQYF

v_gene: TRBV5-6
j_gene: TRBJ1-2
abundance: once
d_gene: TRBD1
CDR3nt: TGTGCCAGCAGCCGGGACAGGAACTATGGCTACACCTTC
CDR3aa: CASSRDRNYGYTF

v_gene: TRBV4-1
j_gene: TRBJ2-1
abundance: .
d_gene: TRBD2
CDR3nt: TGCGCCAGCAGCCAGCTCCCGACTAGCGGGTCGTACAATGAGCAGTTCTTC
CDR3aa: CASSQLPTSGSYNEQFF

v_gene: TRBV10-3
j_gene: TRBJ1-5
abundance: .
d_gene: .
CDR3nt: TGTGCCATCAGTGAAGTGGGGGGGAATCAGCCCCAGCATTTT
CDR3aa: CAISEVGGNQPQHF

v_gene: TRBV6-4
j_gene: TRBJ1-4
abundance: .
d_gene: .
CDR3nt: TGTGCCAGCCCCCTGGGCCCGGCAGGGGAAAAACTGTTTTTT
CDR3aa: CASPLGPAGEKLFF

v_gene: TRBV9
j_gene: TRBJ2-2
abundance: .
d_gene: TRBD1
CDR3nt: TGTGCCAGCAGCTCCCGACAGGGATGGGATACCGGGGAGCTGTTTTTT
CDR3aa: CASSSRQGWDTGELFF

v_gene: TRBV27
j_gene: TRBJ2-7
abundance: .
d_gene: TRBD2
CDR3nt: TGTGCCAGCAGTTTCGGGACTAGCGGGACCTACGAGCAGTACTTC
CDR3aa: CASSFGTSGTYEQYF

v_gene: TRBV6-1
j_gene: TRBJ2-3
abundance: .
d_gene: TRBD2
CDR3nt: TGTGCCAGCAGTGAAAGGTGGGCTAGCGGGCTCAGCACAGATACGCAGTATTTT
CDR3aa: CASSERWASGLSTDTQYF

v_gene: TRBV5-6
j_gene: TRBJ1-1
abundance: .
d_gene: .
CDR3nt: TGTGCCAGCAGGGGGAGGGATTTGGAGAACACTGAAGCTTTCTTT
CDR3aa: CASRGRDLENTEAFF

v_gene: TRBV10-3
j_gene: TRBJ2-1
abundance: .
d_gene: TRBD2
CDR3nt: TGTGCCGTCAAGCGGGACTACTCCTACAATGAGCAGTTCTTC
CDR3aa: CAVKRDYSYNEQFF

v_gene: TRBV4-1
j_gene: TRBJ1-2
abundance: .
d_gene: TRBD1
CDR3nt: TGCGCCAGCAGCCAGACTACAGGGGACGGCTACACCTTC
CDR3aa: CASSQTTGDGYTF